Following are 13 T cell receptor beta chains from one sample sequenced in a study of OX40 agonist ivuxolimab in advanced cancers. This table comes from immunoSEQ multiplex PCR, and its TCRdb copy is limited to in-frame clones, with some not included. Of around 65,000 clones listed, roughly 92% are singletons. The specimen was CD4+ or CD8+ T cells sorted from blood, collected in a trial of the OX40 agonist ivuxolimab. These receptors all stem from an adult with an advanced solid tumor such as melanoma, head and neck, liver or kidney cancer.

In the case of this clone: At one boundary the junction diverges from the germline segment, which might be a read error. The V gene is TRBV7-7, the J gene TRBJ2-1; perhaps TRBD1 as D (6 bases). The CDR3 spans 13 residues. Germline lookup yields CDR1 SSHAT and CDR2 FNYEAQ (reference sequence). CDR3 DNA: TGTGCTAGCAGCCCGGTGGGGGCCAATGAGCAGTTCTTC. Residues: CASSPVGANEQFF.

The rearrangement links TRBV6-5 to TRBJ2-7, with D perhaps TRBD1 or TRBD2 (5 bases each). Germline assignment: CDR1 MNHEY and CDR2 SVGAGI. The CDR3 length is 13 residues. V lost 7 bases, J lost 1 base, and 11 bases lay in between. For the CDR3, the DNA is TGTGCCAGCAAGGGACCGGGGTCCTACGAGCAGTACTTC. Encoded protein: CASKGPGSYEQYF.

J is TRBJ1-1 and V is TRBV19, with 7 positions matching TRBD1. This CDR3 has 14 amino acids. Germline V gene sequence: CDR1 LNHDA, CDR2 SQIVND (reference sequence). V was pared by 6 bases and J by 4 bases, with 8 bases of the junction left unmatched. DNA for the CDR3: TGTGCCAGTAGCGACAGGGATTATCTCACTGAAGCTTTCTTT. Translation gives CASSDRDYLTEAFF.

This chain connects TRBV27 to TRBJ1-5, with a weak D call TRBD1 (6 bases). V lost 4 bases to trimming and J lost 0 bases, with 10 bases between them. The germline V gene encodes CDR1 MNHEY and CDR2 SMNVEV (reference sequence). The CDR3 extends over 15 amino acids. The CDR3: CASSSQGISNQPQHF. In DNA, the CDR3 is TGTGCCAGCAGTTCCCAGGGGATTAGCAATCAGCCCCAGCATTTT.

The gene calls are TRBV10-1 and TRBJ2-5; D might be TRBD1 (6 bases). Trimming pared 5 bases from V and 2 bases from J, leaving 18 bases between. The CDR3 has 16 residues. Germline assignment: CDR1 WNHNN and CDR2 SYGVQD (reference sequence). The CDR3 nucleotides are TGCGCCAGCAGTTCTACGACAGGTCGCACGCAAGAGACCCAGTACTTC. It yields the protein CASSSTTGRTQETQYF.

The chain uses TRBV28 and TRBJ2-2, with 7 nucleotides matching TRBD1. Losses at the gene ends were 2 bases for V and 7 bases for J; bases not matched to a gene: 7. The CDR3 is 15 amino acids. In germline, CDR1 is MDHEN, CDR2 SYDVKM. Here the CDR3 reads CASSLASTGNGELFF. CDR3 nucleotides: TGTGCCAGCAGTTTAGCCTCGACAGGGAACGGGGAGCTGTTTTTT.

The chain recombines TRBV19 with TRBJ2-2, with D perhaps TRBD1 (6 bases). Per germline, CDR1 LNHDA and CDR2 SQIVND (reference sequence). With 6 bases removed from V and 13 bases from J, the gap between germline ends came to 21 bases. The CDR3 spans 14 residues. The CDR3: CASRGAAPTTGLFF. The CDR3 nucleotides are TGTGCCAGTAGGGGGGCCGCACCTACTACTGGGCTGTTTTTT.

The V call is TRBV5-4, the J call TRBJ2-2; D might be TRBD1 (6 bases). The length of the CDR3 is 15 residues. Trimming took 4 bases from V and 4 from J, leaving 14 bases between them. Germline lookup yields CDR1 SGHNT and CDR2 YYREEE (reference sequence). The DNA of the CDR3 is TGTGCCAGCAGCACGACAGGTCGAGGCACCGGGGAGCTGTTTTTT. It specifies CASSTTGRGTGELFF.

The V call is TRBV6-5, the J call TRBJ1-1; TRBD1 matches 7 bases. The CDR3 is made up of 15 amino acids. Trimming cost V 2 bases and J 5 bases; bases outside gene matches: 8. Germline V CDR1 and CDR2: MNHEY, SVGAGI. CDR3 residues: CASSYTPGGTTEAFF. CDR3 sequence (DNA): TGTGCCAGCAGTTACACTCCAGGGGGAACTACTGAAGCTTTCTTT.

The chain recombines TRBV29-1 with TRBJ2-3, with 8 bases that match TRBD1. Germline V gene data show CDR1 as SQVTM and CDR2 as ANQGSEA. The CDR3 runs to 14 residues. V shed 7 bases and J 5 bases; nucleotides not matched to a gene: 11. The CDR3, as DNA: TGCAGCGCCCGGGGACAGGCTATAGGAGATACGCAGTATTTT. Translation gives CSARGQAIGDTQYF.

V gene TRBV6-1 combines with J gene TRBJ1-1; no definite D call. The CDR3 totals 13 residues. CDR1 is MNHNS and CDR2 is SASEGT in the germline V gene. The ends were cut back, 4 bases at V and 3 bases at J, with 9 bases in the middle. The CDR3 DNA sequence: TGTGCCAGCAGTGTAACCCGGGACACTGAAGCTTTCTTT. As protein: CASSVTRDTEAFF.

This chain uses TRBV19 with TRBJ1-2; D is uncertain. V was trimmed by 3 bases and J by 8 bases, leaving 13 bases between them. The CDR3 consists of 13 residues. In germline, CDR1 is LNHDA, CDR2 SQIVND (reference sequence). CDR3 sequence reads: CASSIRQLGGYTF. The CDR3 bases are TGTGCCAGTAGTATCCGGCAGTTGGGGGGCTACACCTTC.

The chain joins TRBV5-4 to TRBJ1-2; D not certain. The germline CDR1 and CDR2 sequences are SGHNT and YYREEE (reference sequence). V shed 3 bases and J shed 4 bases, with 16 bases lying between them. This CDR3 comprises 15 residues. Written as DNA, the CDR3 is TGTGCCAGCAGCTCCACCGGACGGCCGATCTATGGCTACACCTTC. Translating gives CASSSTGRPIYGYTF.